This TCR beta chain comes out of a study of CD8 T cells in ankylosing spondylitis. Whole-study findings and limits: Blood of patients with ankylosing spondylitis appeared to be characterized by a TCR beta motif of about eight highly homologous variants. Significant enrichment of disease-linked clones was reported in matched ankylosing spondylitis synovial fluid.

The trim removed 6 bases at V and 4 bases at J, leaving 8 bases unmatched. The CDR3 extends over 16 amino acids. Regarding this clonotype: Its antigen remains unknown.

Each TCR beta library was made by quantitative 5'-RACE that incorporated molecular barcodes. TCRdb itself ran the 5' RACE reads through MiXCR, one entry per CDR3 protein. The data contain hundreds of thousands of distinct CDR3 sequences, roughly 27% of them seen just once; the ten biggest clones take up about 0.89%. The TCR sequence derives from a male donor with ankylosing spondylitis. The rearrangement links TRBV12-3 or TRBV12-4 to TRBJ2-3; 12 bases fit TRBD2. Sequencing was carried out using blood, either unsorted or a sorted T cell fraction (not recorded which). This CDR3 reads CASSPSSGRVADTQYF. The CDR3 DNA follows: TGTGCCAGCAGCCCCTCTAGCGGGAGGGTGGCAGATACGCAGTATTTT.